Below, 12 T cell receptor beta chains from the same sample are listed, as sequenced in a study of shared clonotypes between healthy human individuals. The assay was immunoSEQ multiplex PCR, and TCRdb's table has in-frame clones only and misses some. The sample lists 1,100,000 or so clones, 75% to 80% seen once, with roughly 0.56% in the top ten. Sequenced: memory CD4+ T cells from PBMCs. Subset here: CD45RA-negative fraction. The receptors originated from a man younger than 35 in good health. Some clones in this sample may be carry-over from other donors' samples.

V and J are TRBV18 and TRBJ1-2; possible D gene TRBD1, 5 bases. V shed 6 bases and J shed 3 bases, with 11 bases lying between them. Germline V gives CDR1 KGHSH, CDR2 LQKENI. This CDR3 has 13 amino acids. In nucleotides, the CDR3 is TGTGCCAGCTCGGGTACAGGAGACTATGGCTACACCTTC. Protein sequence: CASSGTGDYGYTF.

The chain uses TRBV14 and TRBJ2-3; D may match TRBD1 or TRBD2 (5 bases each). Trimming shortened V by 4 bases and J by 1 base, and 12 bases separated the two germline ends. CDR1 SGHDN and CDR2 FVKESK come from the germline V gene. There are 15 residues in the CDR3. The CDR3 is CASSPLGTGTDTQYF. CDR3 nucleotides: TGTGCCAGCAGCCCACTAGGGACGGGCACAGATACGCAGTATTTT.

V and J are TRBV6-1 and TRBJ1-1, with D possibly TRBD1 on 6 matching bases. The CDR3 loop spans 15 amino acids. Germline V gene data show CDR1 as MNHNS and CDR2 as SASEGT. Trimming shortened V by 8 bases and J by 0 bases, and 16 bases separated the two germline ends. The chain's CDR3 is CASLRGQGLNTEAFF. In nucleotides, the CDR3 is TGTGCCAGCCTGAGGGGTCAGGGGTTGAACACTGAAGCTTTCTTT.

There are a few counts of this clone. The chain carries TRBV19 and TRBJ1-2; the match to TRBD1 covers 9 bases. The CDR3 is 15 amino acids. V shed 6 bases and J 3 bases; nucleotides not matched to a gene: 8. Germline lookup yields CDR1 LNHDA and CDR2 SQIVND (reference sequence). The CDR3 nucleotides are TGTGCCAGTAGAACTCCGGGACAGGGATACTATGGCTACACCTTC. It yields the protein CASRTPGQGYYGYTF.

This clone was observed a few times. The gene calls are TRBV4-2 and TRBJ2-7; 10 nucleotides agree with TRBD2. Germline CDR1 LGHNA, CDR2 YNFKEQ. The V segment lost 4 bases and the J segment 3 bases; nucleotides outside the gene matches: 6. This CDR3 is 15 amino acids long. CDR3 region: CASSRRTSGNYEQYF. The CDR3 region has the DNA TGTGCCAGCAGCCGGCGAACTAGCGGGAACTACGAGCAGTACTTC.

The count of this clone is one. The rearrangement links TRBV5-1 to TRBJ1-4; 8 bases line up with TRBD1. Germline trimming cut 4 bases from V and 11 bases from J; bases unmatched to any gene: 13. CDR1 and CDR2 (germline): SGHRS, YFSETQ. The CDR3 is made up of 15 amino acids. The CDR3 loop is CASSTTDREGRKLFF. Written as DNA, the CDR3 is TGCGCCAGCAGCACGACGGACAGGGAAGGAAGGAAACTGTTTTTT.

The chain recombines TRBV4-1 with TRBJ2-2; tentatively, D is TRBD2 (5 bases). With 6 bases removed from V and 4 bases from J, the gap between germline ends came to 12 bases. The CDR3 length is 14 residues. Germline V CDR1 and CDR2: MGHRA, YSYEKL. CDR3 nucleotide sequence: TGCGCCAGCAGGCGGGTGGAGTCCACCGGGGAGCTGTTTTTT. As protein: CASRRVESTGELFF.

V is TRBV6-6 and J is TRBJ1-1; a possible D gene is TRBD1 (5 bases). There are 16 residues in the CDR3. Germline V gene data show CDR1 as MNHNY and CDR2 as SVGAGI (reference sequence). Trimming removed 6 bases from V and 0 bases from J, with 17 bases in between. The CDR3 DNA is TGTGCCAGCAGCCCCGGGGCGGGGATCATGAACACTGAAGCTTTCTTT. Translation: CASSPGAGIMNTEAFF.

J is TRBJ2-5 and V is TRBV7-2; D might be TRBD2 (6 bases). This CDR3 has 16 residues. Germline V gene lookup returns CDR1 SGHTA and CDR2 FQGNSA. Trimming cost V 3 bases and J 2 bases, with 16 bases left between them. CDR3 residues: CASSLSGWGLQETQYF. The CDR3, as DNA: TGTGCCAGCAGCTTGTCGGGGTGGGGACTTCAAGAGACCCAGTACTTC.

With regard to this clone: It is likely a read error: a sequence one base away is far more abundant. V usage is TRBV7-2 and J usage is TRBJ2-5; D gene unclear. CDR3 length: 11 residues. Germline V gives CDR1 SGHTA, CDR2 FQGNSA. V lost 5 bases, J lost 1 base, and 2 bases lay in between. The CDR3 reads CASSVQETQYF. The DNA for the CDR3 is TGTGCCAGCAGCGTCCAAGAGACCCAGTACTTC.

V and J are TRBV30 and TRBJ2-5, with 12 bases identical to TRBD2. CDR3 size: 14 residues. Per the germline V gene, CDR1 is GTSNPN and CDR2 is SVGIG (reference sequence). Trimming took 4 bases from V and 4 from J; bases not matched to a gene: 4. CDR3 sequence: CAWTPGLAGETQYF. The CDR3 DNA reads as TGTGCCTGGACCCCGGGACTAGCGGGAGAGACCCAGTACTTC.

The chain has TRBV6-6 and TRBJ2-7; 8 positions match TRBD2. This CDR3 has 13 residues. The V gene's germline CDR1 is MNHNY and CDR2 SVGAGI (reference sequence). V was clipped by 6 bases and J by 2 bases; unmatched bases: 3. DNA for the CDR3: TGTGCCAGCAGCCTAGCGGGTACCTACGAGCAGTACTTC. Translation gives CASSLAGTYEQYF.